This T cell receptor (beta chain) emerged from a study of shared clonotypes between healthy human individuals. Looking at the study overall: Each donor's CD8 memory used one plate, CD8 naive two, each CD4 subset three.

Profiled with immunoSEQ multiplex PCR; TCRdb holds only in-frame clones, not every one. The data hold 980,000 or so clones, with 76% observed a single time. This CDR3 is 16 amino acids long. With 0 bases clipped from V and 6 bases from J, the junction kept 8 bases outside the gene matches. Germline V gene data show CDR1 as LGHNA and CDR2 as YSLEER. The sample holds many counts of this clone. What it recognizes is unknown. Whole-study findings and limits: A few donors shared 4.5% to 6.5% of their naive CD4 clonotypes. Non-shared clonotypes had lower generation probabilities than those shared by all four donors. Only blood underwent sampling, and tissue repertoires likely differ.

Sequenced material: memory CD4+ T cells sorted from blood. Subset: CD45RA-negative fraction. This clonotype was obtained from a man aged 18 to 29 in good health. The chain couples TRBV4-3 to TRBJ2-1, with TRBD2 matching over 7 bases. For the CDR3, the DNA is TGCGCCAGCAGCCAAGATGGCGGGAGTCAACGCAATGAGCAGTTCTTC. Its protein is CASSQDGGSQRNEQFF.